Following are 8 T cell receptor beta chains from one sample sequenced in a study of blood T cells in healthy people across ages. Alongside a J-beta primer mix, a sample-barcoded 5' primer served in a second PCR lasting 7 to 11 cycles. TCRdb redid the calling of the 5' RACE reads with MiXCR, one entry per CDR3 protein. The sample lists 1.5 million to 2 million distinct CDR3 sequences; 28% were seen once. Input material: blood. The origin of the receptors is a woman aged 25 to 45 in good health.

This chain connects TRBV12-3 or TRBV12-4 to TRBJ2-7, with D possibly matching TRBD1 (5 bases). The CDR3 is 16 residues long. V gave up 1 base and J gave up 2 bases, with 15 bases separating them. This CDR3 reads CASSLDSPRVTYEQYF. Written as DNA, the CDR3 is TGTGCCAGCAGTTTAGATTCGCCCAGGGTTACCTACGAGCAGTACTTC.

The CDR3 is CASSVAFWDEQFF. The CDR3 region has the DNA TGTGCCAGCAGCGTAGCTTTCTGGGATGAGCAGTTCTTC. The rearrangement joins TRBV9 to TRBJ2-1; D call uncertain. Trimming stripped 0 bases from V and 8 bases from J, with 9 bases between. This CDR3 is built from 13 residues. The germline CDR1 and CDR2 sequences are SGDLS and YYNGEE.

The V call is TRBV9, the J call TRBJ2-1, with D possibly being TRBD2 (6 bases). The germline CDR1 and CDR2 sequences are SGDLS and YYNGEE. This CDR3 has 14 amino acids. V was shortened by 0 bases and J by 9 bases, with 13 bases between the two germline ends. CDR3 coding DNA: TGTGCCAGCAGCGTAGAAAACACCGGGAGTGAGCAGTTCTTC. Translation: CASSVENTGSEQFF.

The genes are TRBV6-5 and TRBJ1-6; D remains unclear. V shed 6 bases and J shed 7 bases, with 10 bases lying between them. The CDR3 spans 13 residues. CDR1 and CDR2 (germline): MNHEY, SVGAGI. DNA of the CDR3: TGTGCCAGCAGCGGCGGACCGAATTCACCCCTCCACTTT. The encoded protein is CASSGGPNSPLHF.

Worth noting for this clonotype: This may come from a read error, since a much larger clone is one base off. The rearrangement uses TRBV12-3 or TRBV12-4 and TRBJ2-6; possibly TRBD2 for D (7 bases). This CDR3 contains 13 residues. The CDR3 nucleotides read TGTGCCAGCACCGTGGGGGGGGCCAACGTCCGGACTTTC. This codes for CASTVGGANVRTF.

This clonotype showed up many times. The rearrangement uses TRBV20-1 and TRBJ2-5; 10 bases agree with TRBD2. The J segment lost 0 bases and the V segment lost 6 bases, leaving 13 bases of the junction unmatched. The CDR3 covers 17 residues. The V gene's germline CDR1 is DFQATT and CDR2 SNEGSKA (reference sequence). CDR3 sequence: CSAPKRGLAGDQETQYF. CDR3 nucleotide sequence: TGCAGTGCGCCCAAACGAGGGCTAGCGGGGGACCAAGAGACCCAGTACTTC.

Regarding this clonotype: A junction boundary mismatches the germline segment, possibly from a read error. As DNA, the CDR3 is TGTGCCAGCATTTTAGGGGGCTACACCTTC. Encoded protein: CASILGGYTF. The rearrangement links TRBV28 to TRBJ1-2; D call uncertain. This CDR3 comprises 10 residues. The germline V gene encodes CDR1 MDHEN and CDR2 SYDVKM.

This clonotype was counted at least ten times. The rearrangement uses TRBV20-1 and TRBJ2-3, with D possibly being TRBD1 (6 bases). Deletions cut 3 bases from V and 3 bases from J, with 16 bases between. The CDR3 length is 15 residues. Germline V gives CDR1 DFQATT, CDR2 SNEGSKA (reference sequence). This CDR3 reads CSARPARGITDTQYF. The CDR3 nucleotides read TGCAGTGCTAGGCCGGCCAGGGGCATTACAGATACGCAGTATTTT.